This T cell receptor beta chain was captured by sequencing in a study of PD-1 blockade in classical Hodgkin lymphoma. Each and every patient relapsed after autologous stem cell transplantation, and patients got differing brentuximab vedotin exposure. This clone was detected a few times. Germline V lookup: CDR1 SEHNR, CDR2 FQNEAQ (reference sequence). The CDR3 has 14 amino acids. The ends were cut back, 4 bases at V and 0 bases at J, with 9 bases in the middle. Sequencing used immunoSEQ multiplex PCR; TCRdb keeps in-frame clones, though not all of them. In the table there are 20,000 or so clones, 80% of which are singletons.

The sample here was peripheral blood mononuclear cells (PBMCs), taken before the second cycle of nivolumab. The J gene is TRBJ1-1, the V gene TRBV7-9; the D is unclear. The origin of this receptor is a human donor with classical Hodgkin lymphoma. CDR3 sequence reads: CASSSRSMNTEAFF. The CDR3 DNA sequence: TGTGCCAGCAGCTCACGCAGTATGAACACTGAAGCTTTCTTT.